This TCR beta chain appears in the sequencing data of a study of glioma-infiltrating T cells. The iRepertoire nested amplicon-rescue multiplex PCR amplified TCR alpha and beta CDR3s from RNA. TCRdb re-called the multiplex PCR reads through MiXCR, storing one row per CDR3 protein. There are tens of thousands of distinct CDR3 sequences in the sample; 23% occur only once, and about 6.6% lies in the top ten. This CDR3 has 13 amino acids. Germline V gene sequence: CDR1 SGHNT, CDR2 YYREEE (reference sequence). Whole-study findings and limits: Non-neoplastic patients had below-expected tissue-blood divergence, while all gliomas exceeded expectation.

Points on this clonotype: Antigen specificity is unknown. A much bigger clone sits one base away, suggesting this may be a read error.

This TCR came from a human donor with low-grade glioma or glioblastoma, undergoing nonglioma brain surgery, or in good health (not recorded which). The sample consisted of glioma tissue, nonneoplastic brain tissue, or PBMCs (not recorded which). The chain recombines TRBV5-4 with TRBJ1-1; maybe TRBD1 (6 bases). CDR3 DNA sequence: TGTGCCAGGAGCTTGGGACACAACACTGAAGCTTTCTTT. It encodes CARSLGHNTEAFF.